Below, 27 T cell receptor beta chains from the same sample are listed, as sequenced in a study of T cell repertoires in cytomegalovirus infection. TCRdb re-called the reads through MiXCR, storing one row per CDR3 protein. Found here are tens of thousands of distinct CDR3 sequences, under 30% of them singletons; the top ten hold 50%. These TCRs are of unknown antigen specificity. The sequences come from CD8+ T cells from cultured PBMCs, collected from culture after CMV antigen stimulation. The receptors derive from a human donor in good health (CMV status not recorded). Some clones in this sample may be carry-over from other donors' samples.

V and J are TRBV6-2 or TRBV6-3 and TRBJ2-7; tentative D call: TRBD2 (5 bases). CDR1 and CDR2 (germline): MNHEY, SVGEGT. CDR3 length: 16 amino acids. Trimming cost V 9 bases and J 2 bases, with 23 bases left between them. The CDR3 DNA reads as TGTGCCAGGTTACCTTTGGTTCGGGGTGATGCCTACGAGCAGTACTTC. It yields the protein CARLPLVRGDAYEQYF.

This clonotype showed up just a few times. This sequence joins TRBV12-3 or TRBV12-4 and TRBJ2-3, with 7 bases that match TRBD2. The CDR3 contains 14 residues. V gave up 6 bases and J gave up 1 base; unmatched junction bases: 4. The CDR3 DNA follows: TGTGCCAGCAGCCCCCGGGGGGGCACAGATACGCAGTATTTT. Translated, it gives CASSPRGGTDTQYF.

This clonotype has at least ten counts. J is TRBJ2-6 and V is TRBV27, with D unclear. Trimming left V 2 bases short and J 0 bases short, with 11 bases between. CDR1 and CDR2 from the germline V gene are MNHEY and SMNVEV (reference sequence). The CDR3 covers 17 residues. CDR3: CASSLRAVSSGANVLTF. In nucleotides, the CDR3 is TGTGCCAGCAGTTTAAGGGCAGTAAGCTCTGGGGCCAACGTCCTGACTTTC. The full variable domain, completed using reference TRBV27 and TRBJ2-6, is EAQVTQNPRYLITVTGKKLTVTCSQNMNHEYMSWYRQDPGLGLRQIYYSMNVEVTDKGDVPEGYKVSRKEKRNFPLILESPSPNQTSLYFCASSLRAVSSGANVLTFGAGSRLTVL.

This clonotype was seen only once. The genes are TRBV2 and TRBJ2-7; 11 bases agree with TRBD2. Germline CDR1 is SNHLY and CDR2 is FYNNEI. J lost 0 bases, V lost 7 bases, and 8 bases had no gene match. The CDR3 totals 16 residues. The CDR3 protein is CASIPGLAANSYEQYF. The CDR3 nucleotides are TGTGCCAGCATTCCGGGACTAGCGGCTAACTCCTACGAGCAGTACTTC.

The chain links TRBV6-6 to TRBJ2-1; D is unresolved. V lost 6 bases to trimming and J lost 4 bases, with 25 bases between them. The CDR3 contains 18 residues. Per germline, CDR1 MNHNY and CDR2 SVGAGI (reference sequence). The CDR3 DNA sequence: TGTGCCAGCAGACCCTCGTACAAGGGTGAGCTTCTATACAATGAGCAGTTCTTC. Protein sequence: CASRPSYKGELLYNEQFF.

This clonotype came up many times. The CDR3 spells CASSPFGDSGNTIYF. The CDR3 nucleotides are TGTGCCAGCAGCCCGTTCGGGGACTCTGGAAACACCATATATTTT. The chain uses TRBV5-8 and TRBJ1-3, with D hard to call. The CDR3 has 15 residues. Trimming took 4 bases from V and 0 from J, leaving 11 bases between them. Germline CDR1 and CDR2: SGHTS and YDEGEE.

This rearrangement joins TRBV28 to TRBJ2-7; D tentatively fits TRBD1 or TRBD2 (5 bases each). The CDR3 runs to 15 residues. V lost 7 bases, J lost 0 bases, and 16 bases lay in between. CDR1 MDHEN and CDR2 SYDVKM come from the germline V gene. The DNA of the CDR3 is TGTGCCAGCACCCCTTCGGGAACAGGCTCCTACGAGCAGTACTTC. It yields the protein CASTPSGTGSYEQYF.

V is TRBV9 and J is TRBJ2-5; D unresolved. Per germline, CDR1 SGDLS and CDR2 YYNGEE. The V and J ends lost 0 bases and 8 bases respectively, with 11 bases between them. The CDR3 consists of 13 residues. The DNA for the CDR3 is TGTGCCAGCAGCGTAGGTAGACTCGCCACCCAGTACTTC. This encodes CASSVGRLATQYF.

The chain couples TRBV11-3 to TRBJ2-4, with 7 bases identical to TRBD1. V was clipped by 5 bases and J by 5 bases; unmatched bases: 3. The germline V gene has CDR1 SGHNT and CDR2 YENEEA. The CDR3 is 13 residues long. CDR3 in DNA: TGTGCCAGCAGCAACAGGGGCGAAAACATTCAGTACTTC. Amino acids: CASSNRGENIQYF.

In this sample, this clonotype turned up a few times. J is TRBJ2-1 and V is TRBV15, with D possibly being TRBD2 (5 bases). Germline assignment: CDR1 LNHNV and CDR2 YYDKDF (reference sequence). The length of the CDR3 is 18 residues. Trimming stripped 0 bases from V and 3 bases from J, with 18 bases between. The CDR3 nucleotides read TGTGCCACCAGCAGAGATTACAAAGAGCGGACCAACTACAATGAGCAGTTCTTC. Amino acids: CATSRDYKERTNYNEQFF. The variable domain in full, completed from reference TRBV15 and TRBJ2-1, reads DAMVIQNPRYQVTQFGKPVTLSCSQTLNHNVMYWYQQKSSQAPKLLFHYYDKDFNNEADTPDNFQSRRPNTSFCFLDIRSPGLGDTAMYLCATSRDYKERTNYNEQFFGPGTRLTVL.

This clonotype was detected only a few times. The V gene is TRBV28, the J gene TRBJ1-3; D possibly corresponds to TRBD1 (6 bases). V was cut by 4 bases and J by 1 base, with 14 bases left in between. This CDR3 has 16 amino acids. Germline V gene sequence: CDR1 MDHEN, CDR2 SYDVKM. The CDR3 nucleotides read TGTGCCAGCAGTTCCCCTGACAGGAGATCTGGAAACACCATATATTTT. Its translation: CASSSPDRRSGNTIYF. The full variable domain, with the rest looked up from reference TRBV28 and TRBJ1-3, is DVKVTQSSRYLVKRTGEKVFLECVQDMDHENMFWYRQDPGLGLRLIYFSYDVKMKEKGDIPEGYSVSREKKERFSLILESASTNQTSMYLCASSSPDRRSGNTIYFGEGSWLTVV.

This clonotype came up once. The rearrangement uses TRBV2 and TRBJ2-7, with D unclear. The length of the CDR3 is 11 residues. V lost 5 bases and J lost 6, with 8 bases in between. Germline loops: CDR1 SNHLY, CDR2 FYNNEI. CDR3 residues: CASSPPPEQYF. The CDR3 DNA sequence: TGTGCCAGCAGTCCCCCCCCCGAGCAGTACTTC.

This clonotype was seen a few times. V and J are TRBV7-6 and TRBJ1-3; D not certain. CDR1 is SGHVS, CDR2 FNYEAQ, per germline. The CDR3 covers 15 residues. V was shortened by 4 bases and J by 1 base, with 11 bases between the two germline ends. CDR3: CASSSTGNSGNTIYF. In nucleotides, the CDR3 is TGTGCCAGCAGCTCTACGGGGAATTCTGGAAACACCATATATTTT.

This clonotype was observed a handful of times. This sequence joins TRBV19 and TRBJ1-1, with D unclear. This CDR3 is built from 11 residues. Germline V gene data show CDR1 as LNHDA and CDR2 as SQIVND (reference sequence). Trimming left V 3 bases short and J 10 bases short, with 9 bases between. The CDR3 coding sequence is TGTGCCAGTAGTATTCCTCGCGGAGCTTTCTTT. Its translation is CASSIPRGAFF.

Details on this clonotype: One base away lies a much larger clone, so this may be a sequencing read error. The chain joins TRBV4-1 to TRBJ2-3; D gene unclear. Trimming stripped 0 bases from V and 1 base from J, with 8 bases between. This CDR3 is built from 15 residues. Germline V gene lookup returns CDR1 MGHRA and CDR2 YSYEKL. The CDR3 DNA sequence: TGCGCCAGCAGCCAAGATGCTGCTGGCACAGATACGCAGTATTTT. This gives the protein CASSQDAAGTDTQYF.

This clonotype has a count of ten or more. The chain carries TRBV19 and TRBJ2-7; D call uncertain. There are 13 residues in the CDR3. Germline CDR1 reads LNHDA; CDR2 reads SQIVND (reference sequence). Trimming left V 3 bases short and J 2 bases short, with 8 bases between. CDR3: CASSIRGPYEQYF. The DNA for the CDR3 is TGTGCCAGTAGTATTCGCGGTCCCTACGAGCAGTACTTC.

In its sample, this clonotype was seen a few times. The V gene is TRBV27, the J gene TRBJ2-2, with no clear D. The germline V gene encodes CDR1 MNHEY and CDR2 SMNVEV (reference sequence). This CDR3 has 11 residues. V was pared by 6 bases and J by 5 bases, with 4 bases between. The CDR3 is CASSRTGELFF. In DNA form, the CDR3 reads TGTGCCAGCAGCCGGACCGGGGAGCTGTTTTTT.

The sample holds many counts of this clonotype. V is TRBV11-2 and J is TRBJ2-3, with TRBD2 matching 7 bases. CDR1 is SGHAT, CDR2 FQNNGV, per germline. Trimming took 7 bases from V and 5 from J; bases not matched to a gene: 9. CDR3 length: 14 amino acids. The CDR3 coding sequence is TGTGCCAGCACCTTGAGGAGGGAGGGAGATACGCAGTATTTT. Translated: CASTLRREGDTQYF.

This clonotype was found a few times. The CDR3 region has the DNA TGCAGTGCTAGAGGTGGCCGCTTCTACGAGCAGTACTTC. Its translation: CSARGGRFYEQYF. This chain links TRBV20-1 with TRBJ2-7; D is unclear. The CDR3 covers 13 residues. Germline loops: CDR1 DFQATT, CDR2 SNEGSKA (reference sequence). Deletions cut 1 base from V and 3 bases from J, with 10 bases between.

V is TRBV9 and J is TRBJ1-3; tentatively, D is TRBD1 (5 bases). CDR3 size: 16 residues. Trimming took 4 bases from V and 3 from J, leaving 17 bases between them. The germline V gene encodes CDR1 SGDLS and CDR2 YYNGEE. The CDR3 is CASSPGSGPDGNTIYF. CDR3 coding DNA: TGTGCCAGCAGCCCAGGGTCGGGGCCGGATGGAAACACCATATATTTT.

This clonotype occurred a few times. The rearrangement joins TRBV6-1 to TRBJ2-7, with no clear D. V gave up 5 bases and J gave up 3 bases, with 8 bases separating them. CDR3 length: 12 residues. Per germline, CDR1 MNHNS and CDR2 SASEGT. This chain's CDR3 is CASSSTNYEQYF. Written as DNA, the CDR3 is TGTGCCAGCAGTTCGACCAACTACGAGCAGTACTTC.

Within the sample, this clonotype is medium-sized. This rearrangement joins TRBV12-3 or TRBV12-4 to TRBJ2-3; D call uncertain. The CDR3 is 13 amino acids. The CDR3 spells CAWSSAPTDTQYF. In DNA form, the CDR3 reads TGTGCTTGGTCCTCCGCCCCGACAGATACGCAGTATTTT.

This clonotype occurred many times. The chain employs TRBV7-2 and TRBJ2-7, with 10 bases aligning to TRBD2. CDR3 length equals 15 residues. V was pared by 4 bases and J by 5 bases, with 8 bases of the junction left unmatched. Per the germline V gene, CDR1 is SGHTA and CDR2 is FQGNSA. The CDR3 nucleotides are TGTGCCAGCAGCTCGACCTCCGGGACTAGCGACGAGCAGTACTTC. Translating gives CASSSTSGTSDEQYF.

In its sample, this clonotype was seen a few times. The V and J genes are TRBV19 and TRBJ1-5; TRBD1 might be the D (5 bases). Germline lookup yields CDR1 LNHDA and CDR2 SQIVND (reference sequence). Trimming took 5 bases from V and 7 from J, leaving 18 bases between them. CDR3 length equals 15 residues. The CDR3, as DNA: TGTGCCAGTAGTTCCATGGGTGGGGCTAGACAGCCCCAGCATTTT. Translation gives CASSSMGGARQPQHF.

J is TRBJ1-2 and V is TRBV6-1; no clear D. Germline assignment: CDR1 MNHNS and CDR2 SASEGT. The CDR3 length is 12 residues. The V end lost 4 bases, the J end lost 4 bases, and 7 bases lay between the germline ends. The CDR3 nucleotides are TGTGCCAGCAGTGGAGACGTCTATGGCTACACCTTC. Amino acids: CASSGDVYGYTF.

A few counts support this clonotype. The chain joins TRBV11-2 to TRBJ1-1, with D uncertain. The V end lost 4 bases, the J end lost 7 bases, and 19 bases lay between the germline ends. CDR3 length equals 15 residues. In germline, CDR1 is SGHAT, CDR2 FQNNGV. The CDR3 sequence is CASSSPIRNSHEAFF. Written as DNA, the CDR3 is TGTGCCAGCAGCTCCCCGATTCGAAACTCCCATGAAGCTTTCTTT.

The chain recombines TRBV7-9 with TRBJ1-2, with D unresolved. Per the germline V gene, CDR1 is SEHNR and CDR2 is FQNEAQ (reference sequence). Trimming shortened V by 0 bases and J by 4 bases, and 3 bases separated the two germline ends. The CDR3 extends over 12 amino acids. The CDR3, as DNA: TGTGCCAGCAGCTTAGCTACCTATGGCTACACCTTC. Protein product: CASSLATYGYTF.